Below, 18 T cell receptor beta chains from the same sample are listed, as sequenced in a study of OX40 agonist ivuxolimab in advanced cancers. Clones were sequenced by immunoSEQ multiplex PCR, and TCRdb holds only the in-frame ones, with some missing. Of some 62,000 clones listed, 70% to 90% are singletons. The source was CD4+ or CD8+ T cells sorted from blood, collected in a trial of the OX40 agonist ivuxolimab. The receptors derive from an adult with an advanced solid tumor such as melanoma, head and neck, liver or kidney cancer.

The rearrangement links TRBV7-9 to TRBJ2-5; the D gene could be TRBD1 or TRBD2 (5 bases each). Trimming stripped 1 base from V and 1 base from J, with 16 bases between. The germline gives CDR1 SEHNR, CDR2 FQNEAQ (reference sequence). CDR3 size: 17 residues. The CDR3 DNA sequence: TGTGCCAGCAGCTTAGATTGGGGCGCCGGGATCCAAGAGACCCAGTACTTC. Translating gives CASSLDWGAGIQETQYF.

J is TRBJ2-7 and V is TRBV5-1; no firm D call. Germline V CDR1 and CDR2: SGHRS, YFSETQ. The length of the CDR3 is 14 residues. The V end lost 4 bases, the J end lost 7 bases, and 18 bases lay between the germline ends. The CDR3: CASSTYLRGSEQYF. The CDR3 coding sequence is TGCGCCAGCAGCACCTACCTAAGAGGTAGTGAGCAGTACTTC.

This clone was seen more than once but under ten times. The J gene is TRBJ2-1, the V gene TRBV19, with D unresolved. CDR1 is LNHDA, CDR2 SQIVND, per germline (reference sequence). The CDR3 is 13 residues long. Trimming pared 5 bases from V and 5 bases from J, leaving 10 bases between. The CDR3 DNA is TGTGCCAGTAGTCCAGGCAGGAACAATGAGCAGTTCTTC. Protein product: CASSPGRNNEQFF.

CDR3 nucleotides: TGTGCCTGGGCCCATCTGAGGGCCTCTGGAAACACCATATATTTT. Its translation is CAWAHLRASGNTIYF. The V call is TRBV30, the J call TRBJ1-3, with unresolved D. Deletions cut 5 bases from V and 0 bases from J, with 14 bases between. The germline V gene has CDR1 GTSNPN and CDR2 SVGIG (reference sequence). The CDR3 is 15 amino acids.

The rearrangement uses TRBV28 and TRBJ2-3; D unclear. The CDR3 sequence is 17 residues long. Germline V gene data show CDR1 as MDHEN and CDR2 as SYDVKM. V lost 2 bases, J lost 0 bases, and 15 bases lay in between. The CDR3 region is CASSLLRSATSTDTQYF. CDR3 nucleotide sequence: TGTGCCAGCAGTTTACTTCGCTCTGCTACTAGCACAGATACGCAGTATTTT.

This rearrangement joins TRBV5-1 to TRBJ2-5; the match to TRBD1 covers 7 bases. The CDR3 extends over 15 amino acids. CDR1 SGHRS and CDR2 YFSETQ come from the germline V gene. After removal of 0 bases from V and 1 base from J, the junction contained 3 bases not matched to a gene. The CDR3 here is CASSLGDRVQETQYF. The CDR3 nucleotides are TGCGCCAGCAGCTTGGGGGACAGAGTCCAAGAGACCCAGTACTTC.

This chain connects TRBV6-1 to TRBJ2-7; a weak D match, TRBD2 (5 bases). CDR1 and CDR2 from the germline V gene are MNHNS and SASEGT. CDR3 size: 15 residues. Trimming took 3 bases from V and 0 from J, leaving 12 bases between them. Written as DNA, the CDR3 is TGTGCCAGCAGTGAGGCTAGCTGGGACTCCTACGAGCAGTACTTC. Its translation is CASSEASWDSYEQYF.

The chain combines TRBV11-2 with TRBJ2-3; D is uncertain. The germline CDR1 and CDR2 sequences are SGHAT and FQNNGV. V lost 2 bases, J lost 1 base, and 10 bases lay in between. There are 15 residues in the CDR3. The CDR3 DNA is TGTGCCAGCAGCTTAAGCCGAGTCGGCACAGATACGCAGTATTTT. Its translation: CASSLSRVGTDTQYF.

This sequence joins TRBV7-2 and TRBJ2-1; D not certain. The ends were cut back, 1 base at V and 9 bases at J, with 7 bases in the middle. The CDR3 runs to 12 residues. Looked up from germline, CDR1 is SGHTA and CDR2 is FQGNSA. The CDR3 DNA reads as TGTGCCAGCAGCTTAGGTTTTTTTGAGCAGTTCTTC. Translating gives CASSLGFFEQFF.

The chain recombines TRBV28 with TRBJ2-1; possible D gene TRBD2, 7 bases. Germline-derived CDR1 and CDR2 are MDHEN and SYDVKM. The ends were cut back, 3 bases at V and 7 bases at J, with 16 bases in the middle. The CDR3 is 15 amino acids. This chain's CDR3 is CASSFRGAGRNEQFF. CDR3 nucleotides: TGTGCCAGCAGTTTCAGGGGAGCGGGACGGAATGAGCAGTTCTTC.

The CDR3 coding sequence is TGTGCCAGCAGATTAGCCGGACAGGGGGACAATCAGCCCCAGCATTTT. Translated, it gives CASRLAGQGDNQPQHF. The gene calls are TRBV6-6 and TRBJ1-5; 10 nucleotides align to TRBD1. The J segment lost 3 bases and the V segment lost 6 bases, leaving 8 bases of the junction unmatched. This CDR3 region has 16 residues. Germline V CDR1 and CDR2: MNHNY, SVGAGI (reference sequence).

This chain links TRBV4-3 with TRBJ2-2; D gene ambiguous. Germline V gene sequence: CDR1 LGHNA, CDR2 YSLEER. The germline V and J ends were trimmed by 4 bases and 6 bases, with 12 bases remaining between them. CDR3 size: 14 residues. The CDR3 loop is CASSLGLHSGELFF. The CDR3 bases are TGCGCCAGCAGCCTTGGGCTACATTCCGGGGAGCTGTTTTTT.

This clone was picked up one time. The chain joins TRBV7-9 to TRBJ1-2; TRBD1 aligns across 9 bases. Trimming at V came to 4 bases and at J to 2 bases, leaving 2 bases not matched to a gene. The CDR3 has 14 residues. Germline V gene lookup returns CDR1 SEHNR and CDR2 FQNEAQ (reference sequence). This CDR3 reads CASSWTGVNYGYTF. The CDR3 DNA follows: TGTGCCAGCAGCTGGACAGGGGTGAACTATGGCTACACCTTC.

The chain recombines TRBV13 with TRBJ2-2, with a weak D call TRBD2 (5 bases). Trimming removed 5 bases at V and 10 bases at J, with 14 bases between. Per germline, CDR1 PRHDT and CDR2 FYEKMQ (reference sequence). The CDR3 is 13 amino acids. CDR3 amino acids: CASSPLRGMELFF. CDR3 sequence (DNA): TGTGCCAGCAGCCCCCTAAGAGGGATGGAGCTGTTTTTT.

This chain links TRBV18 with TRBJ2-5, with a possible D match to TRBD1 (6 bases). This CDR3 spans 13 amino acids. Germline V CDR1 and CDR2: KGHSH, LQKENI. With 6 bases removed from V and 2 bases from J, the gap between germline ends came to 10 bases. CDR3 coding DNA: TGTGCCAGCTCGCAAGGACAGCAAGAGACCCAGTACTTC. Amino acids: CASSQGQQETQYF.

The rearrangement joins TRBV4-1 to TRBJ1-6, with 7 bases aligning to TRBD1. The CDR3 spans 17 residues. Per germline, CDR1 MGHRA and CDR2 YSYEKL. With V trimmed by 0 bases and J by 10 bases, 12 bases remained unmatched. The CDR3 DNA reads TGCGCCAGCAGCCAAGAAAGAACAGGGGATGGAGGGTCACCCCTCCACTTT. Residues: CASSQERTGDGGSPLHF.

The chain couples TRBV20-1 to TRBJ1-2; unclear D gene. CDR1 and CDR2 from the germline V gene are DFQATT and SNEGSKA (reference sequence). The CDR3 is 11 residues long. The CDR3 region is CSLLAGSGYTF. In DNA form, the CDR3 reads TGCAGCTTACTGGCGGGGAGCGGCTACACCTTC.

This chain uses TRBV7-6 with TRBJ2-6, with 7 bases matching TRBD2. The germline V gene encodes CDR1 SGHVS and CDR2 FNYEAQ. This CDR3 has 16 amino acids. J was trimmed by 2 bases and V by 5 bases; bases with no gene match: 6. CDR3 sequence reads: CASSPRGVAGANVLTF. Written as DNA, the CDR3 is TGTGCCAGCAGCCCACGGGGGGTGGCTGGGGCCAACGTCCTGACTTTC. The full variable domain, with the rest looked up from reference TRBV7-6 and TRBJ2-6, is GAGVSQSPRYKVTKRGQDVALRCDPISGHVSLYWYRQALGQGPEFLTYFNYEAQQDKSGLPNDRFSAERPEGSISTLTIQRTEQRDSAMYRCASSPRGVAGANVLTFGAGSRLTVL.